This entry features one T cell receptor beta chain sequence. Time point noted: blood at routine non-recurrence follow-up after resection. Whole RNA, isolated from tumor, nontumor lung or frozen PBMC, was sequenced without prior sorting. Each TCR cDNA molecule carried a unique molecular identifier. TCRdb itself ran the 5' RACE reads through MiXCR, one entry per CDR3 protein. The repertoire consists of 35,000 to 45,000 distinct CDR3 sequences, with more than 6.5% occurring once and the leading ten covering 9.4%. The sample comes from a study of spatial heterogeneity in lung cancer. Study at large: Detected beta-chain sequences consistently exceeded alpha-chain sequences.

This CDR3 contains 13 residues. Deletions cut 3 bases from V and 6 bases from J, with 8 bases between. Sequences were derived from PBMCs, sampled at follow-up. This chain connects TRBV12-3 or TRBV12-4 to TRBJ2-2; D perhaps matches TRBD2 (5 bases). The source is a male donor with early-stage non-small cell lung cancer. This CDR3 is CASSFGRAGELFF. The CDR3 DNA sequence: TGTGCCAGCAGTTTTGGGAGAGCCGGGGAGCTGTTTTTT.